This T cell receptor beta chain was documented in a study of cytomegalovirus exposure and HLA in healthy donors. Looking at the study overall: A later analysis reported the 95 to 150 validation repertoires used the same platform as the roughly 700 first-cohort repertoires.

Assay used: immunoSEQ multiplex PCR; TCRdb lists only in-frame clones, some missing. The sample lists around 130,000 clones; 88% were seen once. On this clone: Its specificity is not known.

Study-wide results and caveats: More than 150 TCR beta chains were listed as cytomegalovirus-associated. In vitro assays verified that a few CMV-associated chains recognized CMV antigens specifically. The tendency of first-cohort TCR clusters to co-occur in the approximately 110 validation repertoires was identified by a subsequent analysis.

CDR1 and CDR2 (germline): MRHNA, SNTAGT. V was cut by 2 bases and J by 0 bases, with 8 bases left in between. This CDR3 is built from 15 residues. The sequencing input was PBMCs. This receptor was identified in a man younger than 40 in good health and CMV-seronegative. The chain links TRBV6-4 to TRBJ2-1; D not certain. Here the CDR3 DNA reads TGTGCCAGCAGTGACCTTGCGGACTCCTACAATGAGCAGTTCTTC. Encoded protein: CASSDLADSYNEQFF.